This entry lists 14 T cell receptor beta chains sequenced from one sample in a study of cytomegalovirus exposure and HLA in healthy donors. The PCR ran on 60 Vbeta and 13 Jbeta primers. Profiled with immunoSEQ multiplex PCR; TCRdb holds only in-frame clones, not every one. The table shows about 150,000 clones, with about three quarters occurring only once. Sequencing was done on a sample of PBMCs. The receptors derive from a man in his forties or fifties in good health and CMV-seropositive.

The gene calls are TRBV7-9 and TRBJ1-2, with TRBD1 matching 8 bases. In germline, CDR1 is SEHNR, CDR2 FQNEAQ (reference sequence). V shed 1 base and J 5 bases; nucleotides not matched to a gene: 3. The CDR3 has 14 amino acids. This chain's CDR3 is CASSLDRTGYGYTF. Here the CDR3 DNA reads TGTGCCAGCAGCTTAGATCGGACAGGGTATGGCTACACCTTC.

This rearrangement joins TRBV10-3 to TRBJ1-1; D is perhaps TRBD1 (5 bases). In germline, CDR1 is ENHRY, CDR2 SYGVKD. Trimming took off 0 bases at V and 2 bases at J, with 7 bases between the two ends. The CDR3 loop spans 14 amino acids. The CDR3 loop is CAISESTGNTEAFF. CDR3 in DNA: TGTGCCATCAGTGAGTCCACAGGAAACACTGAAGCTTTCTTT.

The chain couples TRBV5-4 to TRBJ2-5, with D tentatively TRBD2 (5 bases). Looked up from germline, CDR1 is SGHNT and CDR2 is YYREEE (reference sequence). Trimming stripped 2 bases from V and 5 bases from J, with 10 bases between. The CDR3 runs to 13 residues. The CDR3 region is CASSFVGAETQYF. CDR3 sequence (DNA): TGTGCCAGCAGCTTTGTGGGAGCGGAGACCCAGTACTTC.

CDR3 DNA sequence: TGTGCCTGGGGGGGACAGGGCCCCAACACTGAAGCTTTCTTT. This sequence encodes CAWGGQGPNTEAFF. The rearrangement joins TRBV30 to TRBJ1-1; 9 positions match TRBD1. The CDR3 is 14 residues long. Germline V gene sequence: CDR1 GTSNPN, CDR2 SVGIG (reference sequence). The J segment lost 2 bases and the V segment lost 5 bases, leaving 6 bases of the junction unmatched.

This clone appeared a few times. The J gene is TRBJ1-1, the V gene TRBV7-2; no definite D call. With 2 bases removed from V and 1 base from J, the gap between germline ends came to 8 bases. Germline CDR1 and CDR2: SGHTA and FQGNSA. CDR3 length: 14 amino acids. CDR3 nucleotides: TGTGCCAGCAGCTTAAGCCATCAGAACACTGAAGCTTTCTTT. This codes for CASSLSHQNTEAFF.

This chain links TRBV19 with TRBJ1-1; 10 nucleotides line up with TRBD1. The trim removed 8 bases at V and 3 bases at J, leaving 3 bases unmatched. Germline V gene sequence: CDR1 LNHDA, CDR2 SQIVND (reference sequence). This CDR3 has 13 residues. Written as DNA, the CDR3 is TGTGCCAGTCGACAGGGGGCCCACACTGAAGCTTTCTTT. Translating it yields CASRQGAHTEAFF.

The chain carries TRBV6-6 and TRBJ2-3, with 9 bases aligning to TRBD2. The germline V gene encodes CDR1 MNHNY and CDR2 SVGAGI (reference sequence). The J segment lost 4 bases and the V segment lost 7 bases, leaving 6 bases of the junction unmatched. There are 14 residues in the CDR3. The CDR3 DNA sequence: TGTGCCAGCACAGCGGGGGGCGGATCAGATACGCAGTATTTT. Its protein is CASTAGGGSDTQYF.

The chain combines TRBV5-1 with TRBJ1-4; 7 positions agree with TRBD1. Trimming took 3 bases from V and 6 from J; bases not matched to a gene: 5. The CDR3 is 14 amino acids. Germline CDR1 and CDR2: SGHRS and YFSETQ. The CDR3 coding sequence is TGCGCCAGCAGCTCGGGCAGGGGGGATGAAAAACTGTTTTTT. Translating it yields CASSSGRGDEKLFF.

This clone was observed a single time. This chain links TRBV10-3 with TRBJ1-1; TRBD1 might be the D (6 bases). Germline loops: CDR1 ENHRY, CDR2 SYGVKD. Trimming cost V 3 bases and J 6 bases, with 14 bases left between them. CDR3 length: 14 residues. The CDR3 region has the DNA TGTGCCATCAGTGACCGACAGGAGGACGCTGAAGCTTTCTTT. This translates into CAISDRQEDAEAFF.

The V and J genes are TRBV9 and TRBJ1-2, with TRBD1 matching 8 bases. The germline V gene encodes CDR1 SGDLS and CDR2 YYNGEE. J lost 9 bases, V lost 3 bases, and 4 bases had no gene match. The CDR3 sequence is 12 residues long. Here the CDR3 DNA reads TGTGCCAGCAGCGCCGGACAGGGACGCTACACCTTC. Translating gives CASSAGQGRYTF.

This chain connects TRBV5-5 to TRBJ1-5; 10 bases match TRBD1. The V and J ends lost 4 bases and 4 bases, in that order; junction bases with no gene match: 11. Germline V lookup: CDR1 SGHKS, CDR2 YYEKEE (reference sequence). The CDR3 is 17 amino acids. The CDR3 nucleotides read TGTGCCAGCAGCCCCGGGACAGGGGCGATTTTTAATCAGCCCCAGCATTTT. Translation gives CASSPGTGAIFNQPQHF.

The sample holds a few counts of this clone. The rearrangement uses TRBV5-1 and TRBJ2-5, with 10 bases fitting TRBD2. Judging by the DNA end, TRBJ2-7 fits better; the J call may be wrong. The CDR3 spans 18 residues. Germline V gene sequence: CDR1 SGHRS, CDR2 YFSETQ. CDR3 protein: CASSLEAAGGSGAYEQYF. CDR3 sequence (DNA): TGCGCCAGCAGCTTGGAAGCAGCGGGAGGGAGCGGGGCCTACGAGCAGTACTTC.

The chain combines TRBV18 with TRBJ1-5; TRBD1 matches at 8 bases. V lost 3 bases and J lost 2; bases outside the gene matches: 9. This CDR3 contains 17 residues. Germline assignment: CDR1 KGHSH and CDR2 LQKENI. CDR3 nucleotides: TGTGCCAGCTCACCCGACAGGGGCAGCTTCGGCAATCAGCCCCAGCATTTT. Translation gives CASSPDRGSFGNQPQHF.

This chain links TRBV7-2 with TRBJ2-7, with D possibly matching TRBD2 (5 bases). Germline V lookup: CDR1 SGHTA, CDR2 FQGNSA. This CDR3 contains 15 residues. V lost 1 base and J 2 bases, leaving 12 bases between the germline ends. The CDR3 DNA reads as TGTGCCAGCAGCTTAGTGGTAGGAGGTGCCTACGAGCAGTACTTC. Translated: CASSLVVGGAYEQYF.